These T cell receptor beta chains were read from a single sample in a study of cytomegalovirus exposure and HLA in healthy donors. The protocol was immunoSEQ multiplex PCR, while the TCRdb copy is restricted to in-frame clones and leaves out a portion. The sample records about 210,000 clones, over 60% being singletons. The material sequenced was PBMCs. Every receptor here comes from a male donor in good health and CMV-seronegative. The CDR3 runs from the conserved cysteine through the conserved F or W. The D gene is left open where the match is weak. Not every row has a clone size; where given, it reads once, few, many or a size class.

CDR3 length,clone size,V gene,J gene,D gene,CDR3 DNA,CDR3 protein
14,.,TRBV27,TRBJ2-2,.,TGTGCCAGCAGGCAGGGTCCCCACACCGGGGAGCTGTTTTTT,CASRQGPHTGELFF
15,few,TRBV19,TRBJ2-7,TRBD1,TGTGCCAGTAGTATGGAACAGGGGATAACCTACGAGCAGTACTTC,CASSMEQGITYEQYF
15,.,TRBV4-2,TRBJ1-5,.,TGTGCCAGCAGAGAACAGGGATCCAGCAATCAGCCCCAGCATTTT,CASREQGSSNQPQHF
13,.,TRBV2,TRBJ2-7,TRBD1,TGTGCCAGCTTCGAGGGACAGGGTTACGAGCAGTACTTC,CASFEGQGYEQYF
15,few,TRBV11-2,TRBJ2-1,TRBD2,TGTGCCAGCAGCCAGACTAGCGGGTTCTACAATGAGCAGTTCTTC,CASSQTSGFYNEQFF
14,few,TRBV27,TRBJ1-3,.,TGTGCCAGCAGGCAGGGGTGGCCTGGAAACACCATATATTTT,CASRQGWPGNTIYF
11,.,TRBV20-1,TRBJ2-5,.,TGCAGTGTAGTTAGAGCGGAGACCCAGTACTTC,CSVVRAETQYF
14,.,TRBV19,TRBJ2-7,TRBD2,TGTGCCAGTAGTGTACCGGGGGGTTCCTACGAGCAGTACTTC,CASSVPGGSYEQYF
15,.,TRBV6-6,TRBJ2-7,.,TGTGCCAGCAGTTACTTCCGACACGGCTCCTACGAGCAGTACTTC,CASSYFRHGSYEQYF
13,.,TRBV6-5,TRBJ1-2,.,TGTGCCAGCAGTTACTCGGAGAACTATGGCTACACCTTC,CASSYSENYGYTF
15,.,TRBV4-1,TRBJ2-1,.,TGCGCCAGCACCTTAAGTTCCAACCAGGGCAATGAGCAGTTCTTC,CASTLSSNQGNEQFF
15,.,TRBV10-3,TRBJ2-2,.,TGTGCCATCACTGCCGGGACTTATAACACCGGGGAGCTGTTTTTT,CAITAGTYNTGELFF
13,.,TRBV19,TRBJ2-2,.,TGTGCCAGTAGTTCGATGGGAGGCGGGGAGCTGTTTTTT,CASSSMGGGELFF
14,.,TRBV29-1,TRBJ2-7,TRBD1,TGCAGCGTGACCCCGGGACAGGGTCCCTTCGAGCAGTACTTC,CSVTPGQGPFEQYF
16,few,TRBV29-1,TRBJ2-3,.,TGCAGCGTGGGGGGATTAGCGGATCAGAGCACAGATACGCAGTATTTT,CSVGGLADQSTDTQYF
17,.,TRBV13,TRBJ2-1,TRBD2,TGTGCCAGCAGCTTCCGGACTAGCGGGAGCTCCTACAATGAGCAGTTCTTC,CASSFRTSGSSYNEQFF
20,.,TRBV4-2,TRBJ2-3,TRBD2,TGTGCCAGCAGCCAAGATTCCCTTAGCGGGGGGAAACTATACACAGATACGCAGTATTTT,CASSQDSLSGGKLYTDTQYF
15,.,TRBV18,TRBJ2-1,TRBD1,TGTGCCAGCTCACCCCAGGGGGCTATTTACAATGAGCAGTTCTTC,CASSPQGAIYNEQFF
16,.,TRBV5-1,TRBJ2-3,.,TGCGCCAGCAGCGCTCCTGGGGGGGGCTCGGCAGATACGCAGTATTTT,CASSAPGGGSADTQYF
15,.,TRBV5-1,TRBJ1-3,.,TGCGCCAGCAGACCCAGCGAGGGGGTTGGAAACACCATATATTTT,CASRPSEGVGNTIYF
13,.,TRBV4-1,TRBJ2-7,TRBD2,TGCGCCAGCAGCCAAACGGGGGGCTACGAGCAGTACTTC,CASSQTGGYEQYF
15,.,TRBV5-1,TRBJ2-7,TRBD2,TGCGCCAGCAGCCGACTAGCGGGGGGGGCGGGGGAGCAGTACTTC,CASSRLAGGAGEQYF
16,.,TRBV5-4,TRBJ2-3,TRBD2,TGTGCCAGCAGCTTACAGCGGGGAGCTAGCACAGATACGCAGTATTTT,CASSLQRGASTDTQYF
15,.,TRBV19,TRBJ2-1,.,TGTGCCAGTAGTATAAGACAGGAAACCTACAATGAGCAGTTCTTC,CASSIRQETYNEQFF
17,.,TRBV4-1,TRBJ2-7,TRBD2,TGCGCCAGCAGCCAAGATCTGCTAGCGGGCCAAGCCTACGAGCAGTACTTC,CASSQDLLAGQAYEQYF
15,.,TRBV7-2,TRBJ2-1,.,TGTGCCAGCAGCCCTCTTCCCGGGGTTTACAATGAGCAGTTCTTC,CASSPLPGVYNEQFF
14,.,TRBV28,TRBJ2-1,TRBD2,TGTGCCAGCAAACTAGCGGGGGCCTACAATGAGCAGTTCTTC,CASKLAGAYNEQFF
19,.,TRBV5-5,TRBJ1-5,.,TGTGCCAGCAGCTTGTGGCTGAATCCGAGCGGGTTGGGCAATCAGCCCCAGCATTTT,CASSLWLNPSGLGNQPQHF
12,.,TRBV5-1,TRBJ2-1,.,TGCGCCAGCAGCTTGAGTGACTATGAGCAGTTCTTC,CASSLSDYEQFF
16,.,TRBV6-6,TRBJ2-2,TRBD2,TGTGCCAGCAGTTACGTAGCGGGGGTTACCACCGGGGAGCTGTTTTTT,CASSYVAGVTTGELFF
15,.,TRBV18,TRBJ1-6,.,TGTGCCAGCTCACCTCAAGCGCTAGGGGCATCACCCCTCCACTTT,CASSPQALGASPLHF
13,.,TRBV2,TRBJ1-5,.,TGTGCCAGCAGTGAGGTCCGGGATCAGCCCCAGCATTTT,CASSEVRDQPQHF
14,.,TRBV4-1,TRBJ1-4,TRBD1,TGCGCCAGCAGTCTGACGACAGGGAAAGGAGTCCTGTTTTTT,CASSLTTGKGVLFF
15,.,TRBV27,TRBJ2-1,TRBD2,TGTGCCAGCAAGGCACCTAGCGGGGGGGCTTATGAGCAGTTCTTC,CASKAPSGGAYEQFF
11,.,TRBV20-1,TRBJ2-1,.,TGCAGTGCCAGGAATGTCAATGAGCAGTTCTTC,CSARNVNEQFF
15,.,TRBV5-4,TRBJ1-2,TRBD1,TGTGCCAGCAGCCTGGGGACAGGCGTGAACTATGGCTACACCTTC,CASSLGTGVNYGYTF
17,.,TRBV5-1,TRBJ1-2,TRBD1,TGCGCCAGCAGCATATACCGGGGGACAGGGCTGGTCTATGGCTACACCTTC,CASSIYRGTGLVYGYTF